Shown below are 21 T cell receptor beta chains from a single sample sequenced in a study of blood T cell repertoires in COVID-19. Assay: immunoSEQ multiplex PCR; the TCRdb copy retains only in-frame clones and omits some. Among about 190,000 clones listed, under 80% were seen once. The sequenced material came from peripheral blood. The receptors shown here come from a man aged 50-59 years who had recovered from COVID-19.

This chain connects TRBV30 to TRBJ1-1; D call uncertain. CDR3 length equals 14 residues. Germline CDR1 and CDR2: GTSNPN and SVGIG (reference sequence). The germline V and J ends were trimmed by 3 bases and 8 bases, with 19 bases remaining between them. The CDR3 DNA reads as TGTGCCTGGAGAATTCGAGCTAACTCCCTAGAAGCTTTCTTT. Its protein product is CAWRIRANSLEAFF.

CDR3 sequence: CASSEYWGTLGEKLFF. The CDR3 DNA is TGTGCCAGCAGTGAATATTGGGGCACTCTGGGGGAAAAACTGTTTTTT. The chain carries TRBV25-1 and TRBJ1-4, with D maybe TRBD1 (5 bases). This CDR3 region has 16 residues. Germline V gene data show CDR1 as MGHDK and CDR2 as SYGVNS. Trimming removed 0 bases at V and 8 bases at J, with 16 bases between.

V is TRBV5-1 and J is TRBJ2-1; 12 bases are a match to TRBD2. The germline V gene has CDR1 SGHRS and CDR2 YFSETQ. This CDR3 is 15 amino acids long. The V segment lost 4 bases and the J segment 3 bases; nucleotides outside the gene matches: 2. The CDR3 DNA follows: TGCGCCAGCAGCAGGACTAGCGGGAACTACAATGAGCAGTTCTTC. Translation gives CASSRTSGNYNEQFF.

The CDR3 coding sequence is TGTGCCAGCAGCTTTAACCCGGGGGATCAGCCCCAGCATTTT. Its translation is CASSFNPGDQPQHF. The V and J genes are TRBV11-2 and TRBJ1-5; possible D gene TRBD1, 5 bases. The ends were cut back, 3 bases at V and 5 bases at J, with 11 bases in the middle. From germline, CDR1 is SGHAT and CDR2 FQNNGV. This CDR3 is built from 14 residues.

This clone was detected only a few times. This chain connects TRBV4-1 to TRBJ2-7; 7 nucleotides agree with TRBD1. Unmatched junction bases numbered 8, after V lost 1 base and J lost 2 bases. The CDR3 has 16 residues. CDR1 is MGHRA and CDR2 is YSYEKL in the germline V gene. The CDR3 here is CASSQGPGGPTYEQYF. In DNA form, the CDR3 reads TGCGCCAGCAGCCAAGGACCAGGGGGACCAACCTACGAGCAGTACTTC.

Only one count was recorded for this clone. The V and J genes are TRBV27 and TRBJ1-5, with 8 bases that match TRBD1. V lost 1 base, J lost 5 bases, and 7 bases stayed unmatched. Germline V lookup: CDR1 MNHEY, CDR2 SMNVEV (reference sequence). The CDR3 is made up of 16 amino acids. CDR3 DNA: TGTGCCAGCAGTTTATTCCCGGACAGGGACGATCAGCCCCAGCATTTT. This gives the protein CASSLFPDRDDQPQHF.

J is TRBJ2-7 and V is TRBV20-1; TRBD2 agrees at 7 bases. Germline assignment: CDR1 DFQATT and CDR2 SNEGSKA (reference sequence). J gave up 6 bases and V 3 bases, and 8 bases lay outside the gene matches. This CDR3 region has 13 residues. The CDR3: CSASLTSRFEQYF. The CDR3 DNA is TGCAGTGCTAGTTTGACTAGCCGGTTCGAGCAGTACTTC.

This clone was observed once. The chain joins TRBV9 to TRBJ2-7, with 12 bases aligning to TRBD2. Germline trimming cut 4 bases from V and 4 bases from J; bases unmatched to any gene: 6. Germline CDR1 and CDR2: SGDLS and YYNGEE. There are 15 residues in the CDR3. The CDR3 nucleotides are TGTGCCAGCAGCTCCGGGACTAGCGGGTTGTACGAGCAGTACTTC. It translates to CASSSGTSGLYEQYF.

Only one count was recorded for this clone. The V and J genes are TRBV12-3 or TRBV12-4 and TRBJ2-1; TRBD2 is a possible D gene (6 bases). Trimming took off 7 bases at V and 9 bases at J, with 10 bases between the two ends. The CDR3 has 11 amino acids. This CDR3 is CASTQGGEQFF. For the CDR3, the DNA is TGTGCCAGCACCCAGGGAGGTGAGCAGTTCTTC.

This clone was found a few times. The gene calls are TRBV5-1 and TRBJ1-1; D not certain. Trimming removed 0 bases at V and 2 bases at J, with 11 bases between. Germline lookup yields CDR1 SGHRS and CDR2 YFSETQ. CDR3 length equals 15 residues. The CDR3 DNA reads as TGCGCCAGCAGCTTGGAAGGAGGAAGAAACACTGAAGCTTTCTTT. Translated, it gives CASSLEGGRNTEAFF.

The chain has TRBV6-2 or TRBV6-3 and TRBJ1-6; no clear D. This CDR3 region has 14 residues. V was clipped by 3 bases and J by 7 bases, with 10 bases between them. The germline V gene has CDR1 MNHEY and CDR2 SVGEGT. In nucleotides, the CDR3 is TGTGCCAGCAGTTATGAGACGGAGAATTCACCCCTCCACTTT. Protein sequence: CASSYETENSPLHF.

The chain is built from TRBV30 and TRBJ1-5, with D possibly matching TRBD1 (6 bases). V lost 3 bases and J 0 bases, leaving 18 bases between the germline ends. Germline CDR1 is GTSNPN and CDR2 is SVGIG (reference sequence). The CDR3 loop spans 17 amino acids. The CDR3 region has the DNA TGTGCCTGGAGACCAACGGACAGAAGCTATAGCAATCAGCCCCAGCATTTT. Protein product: CAWRPTDRSYSNQPQHF.

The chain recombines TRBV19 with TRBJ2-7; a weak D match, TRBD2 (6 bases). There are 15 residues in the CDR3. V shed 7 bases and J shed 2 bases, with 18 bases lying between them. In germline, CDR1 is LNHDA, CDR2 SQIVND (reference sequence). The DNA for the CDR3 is TGTGCCAGTACCCCCGTACTCGGGGGTCCCTACGAGCAGTACTTC. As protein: CASTPVLGGPYEQYF.

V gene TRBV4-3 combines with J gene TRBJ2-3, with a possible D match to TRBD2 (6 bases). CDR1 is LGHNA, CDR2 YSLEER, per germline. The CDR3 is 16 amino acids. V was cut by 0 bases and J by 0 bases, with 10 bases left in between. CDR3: CASSQEGGLSTDTQYF. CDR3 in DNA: TGCGCCAGCAGCCAAGAGGGGGGATTGAGCACAGATACGCAGTATTTT.

CDR3 region: CASSQGQAHEKLFF. The CDR3 DNA reads TGCGCCAGCAGCCAAGGACAGGCCCATGAAAAACTGTTTTTT. V and J are TRBV4-1 and TRBJ1-4; perhaps TRBD1 as D (6 bases). This CDR3 contains 14 residues. Germline V lookup: CDR1 MGHRA, CDR2 YSYEKL. V was shortened by 1 base and J by 6 bases, with 9 bases between the two germline ends.

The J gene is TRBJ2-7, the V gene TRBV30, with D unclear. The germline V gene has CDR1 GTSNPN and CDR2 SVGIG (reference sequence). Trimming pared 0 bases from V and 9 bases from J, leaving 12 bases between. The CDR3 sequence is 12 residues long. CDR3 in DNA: TGTGCCTGGAGTGTACTTGGGTGGGCGCAGTACTTC. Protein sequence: CAWSVLGWAQYF.

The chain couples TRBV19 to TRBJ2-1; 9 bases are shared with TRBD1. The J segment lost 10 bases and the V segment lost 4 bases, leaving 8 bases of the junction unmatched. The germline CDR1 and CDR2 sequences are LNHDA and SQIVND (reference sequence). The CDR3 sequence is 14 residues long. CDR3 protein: CASSRTGTGREQFF. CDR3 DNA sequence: TGTGCCAGTAGTAGGACCGGGACAGGGCGGGAGCAGTTCTTC. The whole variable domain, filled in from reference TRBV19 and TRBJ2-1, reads DGGITQSPKYLFRKEGQNVTLSCEQNLNHDAMYWYRQDPGQGLRLIYYSQIVNDFQKGDIAEGYSVSREKKESFPLTVTSAQKNPTAFYLCASSRTGTGREQFFGPGTRLTVL.

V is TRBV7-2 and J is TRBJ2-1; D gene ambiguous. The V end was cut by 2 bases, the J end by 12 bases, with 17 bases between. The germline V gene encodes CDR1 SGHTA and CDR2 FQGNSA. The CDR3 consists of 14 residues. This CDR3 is CASSLSPILSWQFF. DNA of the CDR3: TGTGCCAGCAGCTTAAGCCCTATTCTATCGTGGCAGTTCTTC.

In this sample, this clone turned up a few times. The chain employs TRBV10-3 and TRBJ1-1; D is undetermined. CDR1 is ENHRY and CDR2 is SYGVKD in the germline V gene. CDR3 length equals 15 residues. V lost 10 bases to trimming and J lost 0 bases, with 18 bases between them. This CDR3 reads CATKPAGMMNTEAFF. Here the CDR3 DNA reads TGTGCCACCAAACCTGCCGGGATGATGAACACTGAAGCTTTCTTT.

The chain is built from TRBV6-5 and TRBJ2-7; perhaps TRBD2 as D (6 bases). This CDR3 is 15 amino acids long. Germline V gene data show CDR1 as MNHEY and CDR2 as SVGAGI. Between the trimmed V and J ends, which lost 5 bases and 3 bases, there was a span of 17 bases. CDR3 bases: TGTGCCAGCAGTCGGTACCGGGACTCCAGCTACGAGCAGTACTTC. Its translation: CASSRYRDSSYEQYF.

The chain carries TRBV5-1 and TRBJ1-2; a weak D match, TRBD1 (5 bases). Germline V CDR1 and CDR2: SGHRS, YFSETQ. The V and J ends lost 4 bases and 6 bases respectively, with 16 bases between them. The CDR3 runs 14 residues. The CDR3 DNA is TGCGCCAGCAGCGTGGGCGAACAGGAAAATGGCTACACCTTC. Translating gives CASSVGEQENGYTF.